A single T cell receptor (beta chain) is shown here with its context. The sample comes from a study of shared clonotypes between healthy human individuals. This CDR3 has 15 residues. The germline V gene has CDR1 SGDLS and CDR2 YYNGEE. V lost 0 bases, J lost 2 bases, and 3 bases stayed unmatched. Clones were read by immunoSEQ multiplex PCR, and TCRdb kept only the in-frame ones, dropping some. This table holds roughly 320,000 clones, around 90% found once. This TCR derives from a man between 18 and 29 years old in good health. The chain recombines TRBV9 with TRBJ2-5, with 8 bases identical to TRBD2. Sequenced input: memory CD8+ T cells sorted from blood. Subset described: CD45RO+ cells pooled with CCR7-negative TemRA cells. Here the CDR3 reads CASSVVGRGQETQYF. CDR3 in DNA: TGTGCCAGCAGCGTAGTCGGGAGGGGACAAGAGACCCAGTACTTC.